This T cell receptor (beta chain) was captured in a study of tissue T cells after allogeneic stem cell transplantation. Method: immunoSEQ multiplex PCR; TCRdb's copy keeps in-frame clones and lacks some. The table lists under 1,500 clones, roughly 47% of them singletons. This clone showed up just a few times. Its antigen is currently unknown. Mouse germline and gene names are used. The read ends 1 residue early relative to the CDR3; the germline J gene fills the gap. Time point defined: mouse harvest day 14 after allogeneic transplant. Mouse grafts combined 10^7 T-cell-depleted bone marrow cells with 10^6 splenic CD5+ T cells. Mice had MHC-mismatched B6 into BALB/c GVHD, sampled day 7 or 14. Findings of the study overall: Within patients, tissue anatomy strongly shaped TCR repertoire composition. Few T cell clones were shared across patients, but motif clusters showed tissue-specific shared signatures. Blood and spleen captured only part of the tissue TCR repertoire.

V was shortened by 6 bases and J by 4 bases, with 10 bases between the two germline ends. Germline V CDR1 and CDR2: MSHET, SYDVDS. The CDR3 loop spans 13 amino acids. This receptor was taken from a female BALB/c mouse given C57BL/6 T cells with graft-versus-host disease after an allogeneic hematopoietic cell transplant. The chain joins TRBV29 to TRBJ2-1, with D possibly being TRBD1 (6 bases). Sequenced: spleen. This chain's CDR3 is CASSTGHYAEQFF. Partial CDR3 DNA: TGTGCTAGCAGCACGGGACATTATGCTGAGCAGTTC.